This T cell receptor (beta chain) was identified during a study of T cells in Graves' hyperthyroidism and ophthalmopathy (dated by TCRdb to the late 2010s). Concerning the study at large: Peripheral blood samples were taken at the time of initial diagnosis, prior to any treatment. A discovery cohort of about a hundred patients, fewer than 50 with Graves' ophthalmopathy and 57 with stable Graves' hyperthyroidism, was used to find distinguishing TCR V-J signatures. Prospective prediction of ophthalmopathy was tested in an independent validation cohort of approximately 19 hyperthyroidism patients and 17 patients who later progressed to ophthalmopathy. The 100 discovery patients were randomly split 7:3 into training and test sets. Thyroid tissue and blood T-cell repertoires from about 6 Graves' hyperthyroidism patients were also compared in the study. Once sampling was done, hyperthyroidism patients were given methimazole at a starting dose of 30 mg daily, whereas ophthalmopathy patients were given high-dose intravenous methylprednisolone. TCR Vbeta CDR3 sequencing of fewer than 150 peripheral blood samples (roughly 43 ophthalmopathy, some 75 hyperthyroidism and around 17 progressor patients) is reported in the paper.

V is pared back by 2 bases and J by 5 bases, with 16 bases lying between the germline termini. The CDR3, from cysteine to phenylalanine, totals 15 residues. Left in the record is the CDR3 DNA by itself, 45 bases read in frame from the first base. CDR1 and CDR2, per the germline V gene, are SNHLY and FYNNEI. The investigation overall reported the following: A 13 V-J signature model separated ophthalmopathy from stable hyperthyroidism, with around 88% sensitivity and 81.08% specificity in cross-validation and 80%/75% in testing. In validation, the model predicted progression to ophthalmopathy with 65% to 71% sensitivity and around 72% specificity, a median of approximately 6.7 months before onset. Most expanded thyroid clonotypes (frequency above 0.001) were also detected in blood, a finding suggesting that blood repertoires may reflect thyroid immune responses. Sample size was not statistically predetermined, and investigators were not blinded to group allocation.

The TCR beta CDR3 regions were amplified from the RNA transcripts. For the first round of RT-PCR on the TCR CDR3, the HTBI primer set was used together with the Qiagen OneStep RT-PCR kit. Libraries were constructed in a second round of multiplex PCR, after which size selection and purification were performed. Sequencing of the libraries was done on an Illumina HiSeq2000 using paired-end 100 bp reads. The authors' analysis ran thus. SOAPnuke was used to process the raw data, with reads discarded if the reads contained adapters or uncalled bases, had a mean Phred below 15, or lacked an exact constant-primer or identifier match. High-quality paired reads were merged using COPE v1.2.5, and each unique nucleotide sequence was defined as a clonotype. MiTCR v1.1 was used to align clonotypes to the IMGT TRBV, TRBD and TRBJ reference segments. Only V-J combinations with frequency above 0.0001, covering about 99% of repertoires, were analysed. A TCS score was defined as the ratio of F50 (clonal expansion) to E x V (chaos), with BLOSUM62-based TCRdist applied between CDR3 peptides within each V-J. Welch's t-statistics and random forest reduced 450 to 600 V-J features to around 14, which were used in a naive Bayes classifier (R e1071). The public reads were run again by TCRdb, first through fastp at Q25 and then through MiXCR, and only productive beta chains were kept. All rows with the same CDR3 protein become a single entry with the most common DNA and genes. For this entry, the V and J calls and clone size follow TCRdb and not the study's own pipeline. The sample has roughly 170,000 distinct CDR3 sequences on record, roughly 10% of them singletons. The top ten clonotypes cover more than 20% of the sample.

This clonotype was observed many times. Its cognate antigen has yet to be identified. No much larger clonotype is one base removed from it; base qualities were not supplied. Hyperthyroidism patients were newly diagnosed, with disease duration under 2 months, and aged 18 to 65 years. The study excluded patients with uncontrolled infections, other autoimmune diseases, pregnancy or lactation. Diagnoses were based on clinical symptoms, serum thyroxine and TRAb, thyroid ultrasound and orbital computed tomography. Blood from progressor patients was drawn when they were first diagnosed with hyperthyroidism, before any ophthalmopathy symptoms appeared. Ficoll-Paque density gradient centrifugation was used to isolate PBMCs from 9.5 to 10 ml of fresh peripheral blood. Progressor patients were defined as those initially diagnosed with Graves' hyperthyroidism in whom ophthalmopathy developed during follow-up. Trizol reagent was used to extract total RNA, and RNA quality was then checked on an Agilent 2100 Bioanalyzer.

This TCR was recovered from a woman aged 18-29 years with Graves' hyperthyroidism that later progressed to Graves' ophthalmopathy. Sequenced: blood. The rearranged segments are TRBV2 and TRBJ2-7, with a weak D call of TRBD1 (5 bases match). DNA sequence: TGTGCCAGCAGTGAATCCCCAGGGAACATCGACGAGCAGTACTTC. This sequence encodes CASSESPGNIDEQYF.